This TCR beta chain was profiled in a study of regulatory T cells in long-lasting Graves disease. Germline CDR1 reads SGHRS; CDR2 reads YFSETQ. This CDR3 spans 16 amino acids. V shed 1 base, J shed 8 bases, and the junction held 10 bases outside the gene matches. Stated time point: newly diagnosed GD, antithyroid drugs for less than 3 months. From RNA extracted from PBMCs, the TCR library was made. This clonotype was counted only a few times. Construction of TCR beta libraries relied on iRepertoire HTBI primers and on Arm-PCR targeting CDR3 regions. TCRdb called the multiplex PCR reads again in MiXCR, with one record for every CDR3 protein. The table has some 600,000 distinct CDR3 sequences, 16% seen once; the top ten hold about 11%. The sample also formed part of further work on T cells in Graves' hyperthyroidism and ophthalmopathy.

The starting material was peripheral blood mononuclear cells (PBMCs), obtained at new diagnosis, from a patient treated with antithyroid drugs. The source of this sequence is a man between 18 and 29 years old with Graves disease. The chain joins TRBV5-1 to TRBJ1-2; 11 bases map to TRBD1. This chain's CDR3 is CASSLQSGQGAVGYTF. CDR3 in DNA: TGCGCCAGCAGCTTGCAATCCGGACAGGGGGCGGTAGGCTACACCTTC. Full variable domain (outside the CDR3, taken from reference TRBV5-1 and TRBJ1-2): KAGVTQTPRYLIKTRGQQVTLSCSPISGHRSVSWYQQTPGQGLQFLFEYFSETQRNKGNFPGRFSGRQFSNSRSEMNVSTLELGDSALYLCASSLQSGQGAVGYTFGSGTRLTVV.